Included here is one TCR beta chain sequence, with context. V lost 2 bases, J lost 4 bases, and 13 bases lay in between. The germline CDR1 and CDR2 sequences are SGHDN and FVKESK. This CDR3 has 15 amino acids. This sample was included in a study of CD8 T cells in Susac syndrome. RNA, at about 0.45 to 1 ug, was reverse transcribed with random hexamers. In TCRdb, the immunoSEQ multiplex PCR reads were re-called with MiXCR into one record per CDR3 protein. Seen here are approximately 280,000 distinct CDR3 sequences, 85% observed once, and the top ten hold approximately 0.11%. The authors carried out high-throughput sequencing of TCR beta. They applied it to CD8+ and CD4+ T cells obtained from blood. TEMRA cells were FACS-enriched, with CD8+ and CD4+ T cells isolated negatively.

The J gene is TRBJ2-3, the V gene TRBV14, with a weak D call TRBD2 (5 bases). The sequencing input was CD8+ T cells from PBMCs. The TCR was taken from a human donor with multiple sclerosis. The CDR3 DNA sequence: TGTGCCAGCAGCCAATCGCTAGCAAGGCCAGATACGCAGTATTTT. It encodes CASSQSLARPDTQYF.